What follows are 15 T cell receptor beta chains derived from one specimen sequenced in a study of T cell responses to AZD1222 COVID-19 vaccine. The method was immunoSEQ multiplex PCR; TCRdb's version includes in-frame clones alone and lacks a portion of them. The sample consists of roughly 120,000 clones, approximately 90% of them appearing once. The sequencing here drew on peripheral blood, taken on day 0 of AZD1222 vaccination. These receptors all come from an adult in good health.

V is TRBV6-2 or TRBV6-3 and J is TRBJ2-2; D may correspond to TRBD1 or TRBD2 (5 bases each). CDR3 size: 16 residues. With 5 bases removed from V and 1 base from J, the gap between germline ends came to 14 bases. The germline V gene encodes CDR1 MNHEY and CDR2 SVGEGT. The CDR3 DNA reads as TGTGCCAGCAGTCCCCGCCGGGGCGTGAACACCGGGGAGCTGTTTTTT. Protein: CASSPRRGVNTGELFF.

On this clone: This specimen includes other DNA sequences encoding the same CDR3. In nucleotides, the CDR3 is TGTGCCAGCAGCGTAGACAGGGCAAATGAGCAGTTCTTC. It translates to CASSVDRANEQFF. The chain is built from TRBV9 and TRBJ2-1; D possibly corresponds to TRBD1 (6 bases). Trimming cost V 0 bases and J 7 bases, with 8 bases left between them. Germline-derived CDR1 and CDR2 are SGDLS and YYNGEE. The CDR3 covers 13 residues.

The rearrangement uses TRBV2 and TRBJ1-2; no reliable D call. Trimming cost V 4 bases and J 4 bases, with 13 bases left between them. This CDR3 spans 14 amino acids. Looked up from germline, CDR1 is SNHLY and CDR2 is FYNNEI. The CDR3 reads CASSVDAKIYGYTF. The DNA of the CDR3 is TGTGCCAGCAGTGTAGACGCAAAGATCTATGGCTACACCTTC.

In this sample, this clone turned up a few times. The chain employs TRBV29-1 and TRBJ2-6; no clear D gene. The germline V gene has CDR1 SQVTM and CDR2 ANQGSEA. V was pared by 3 bases and J by 0 bases, with 6 bases between. CDR3 length: 14 residues. CDR3: CSVESFSGANVLTF. CDR3 nucleotide sequence: TGCAGCGTTGAGAGCTTCTCTGGGGCCAACGTCCTGACTTTC.

The chain combines TRBV5-1 with TRBJ2-1; TRBD2 matches at 11 bases. V lost 1 base, J lost 2 bases, and 2 bases stayed unmatched. This CDR3 region has 16 residues. Germline lookup yields CDR1 SGHRS and CDR2 YFSETQ. For the CDR3, the DNA is TGCGCCAGCAGCTTGACTAGCGGGAGTGCCTACAATGAGCAGTTCTTC. Protein: CASSLTSGSAYNEQFF.

This sequence joins TRBV7-2 and TRBJ1-1; D uncertain. Between the trimmed V and J ends, which lost 5 bases and 1 base, there was a span of 14 bases. CDR1 and CDR2 (germline): SGHTA, FQGNSA. The CDR3 extends over 15 amino acids. The CDR3 DNA reads as TGTGCCAGCAGCCTCTTTAGGGTGGGGAACACTGAAGCTTTCTTT. Translating gives CASSLFRVGNTEAFF.

As for this clone: This CDR3 is also generated by other DNA sequences in the sample. The chain has TRBV7-9 and TRBJ2-7; D gene uncertain. The CDR3 is 11 amino acids. CDR1 is SEHNR, CDR2 FQNEAQ, per germline (reference sequence). Trimming removed 3 bases at V and 0 bases at J, with 0 bases between. The CDR3 spells CASSFSYEQYF. The CDR3 DNA is TGTGCCAGCAGCTTCTCCTACGAGCAGTACTTC. The variable domain in full, with the rest retrieved from reference TRBV7-9 and TRBJ2-7, is DTGVSQNPRHKITKRGQNVTFRCDPISEHNRLYWYRQTLGQGPEFLTYFQNEAQLEKSRLLSDRFSAERPKGSFSTLEIQRTEQGDSAMYLCASSFSYEQYFGPGTRLTVT.

In this sample, this clone turned up a few times. The CDR3 loop reads CASSRTTGRGVDHEQYF. The CDR3 region has the DNA TGTGCCAGCAGCCGAACGACAGGGAGGGGGGTGGACCACGAGCAGTACTTC. The chain is built from TRBV7-9 and TRBJ2-7, with D possibly called TRBD1 or TRBD2 (7 bases each). Trimming stripped 5 bases from V and 5 bases from J, with 25 bases between. Germline values: CDR1 SEHNR, CDR2 FQNEAQ (reference sequence). The CDR3 covers 17 residues.

This clone was found once. The V call is TRBV5-4, the J call TRBJ2-3; weak D call: TRBD2 (6 bases). CDR3 length equals 13 residues. Germline V lookup: CDR1 SGHNT, CDR2 YYREEE (reference sequence). V dropped 4 bases and J dropped 2 bases, with 8 bases sitting between them. The CDR3 loop reads CASSGDFTDTQYF. CDR3 sequence (DNA): TGTGCCAGCAGCGGGGACTTCACAGATACGCAGTATTTT. Complete variable domain (other parts from reference TRBV5-4 and TRBJ2-3): ETGVTQSPTHLIKTRGQQVTLRCSSQSGHNTVSWYQQALGQGPQFIFQYYREEENGRGNFPPRFSGLQFPNYSSELNVNALELDDSALYLCASSGDFTDTQYFGPGTRLTVL.

The CDR3 nucleotides read TGTGCCAGTAGCCTAGCGGGAGGGGTAACGCAGTATTTT. Translating it yields CASSLAGGVTQYF. The genes are TRBV19 and TRBJ2-3, with TRBD2 matching 12 bases. Trimming cost V 6 bases and J 9 bases; bases outside gene matches: 4. The CDR3 totals 13 residues. The V gene's germline CDR1 is LNHDA and CDR2 SQIVND (reference sequence).

The chain recombines TRBV28 with TRBJ1-4; TRBD1 aligns across 10 bases. V dropped 2 bases and J dropped 11; count of bases not matched to a gene: 11. Germline CDR1 MDHEN, CDR2 SYDVKM. This CDR3 has 16 residues. This CDR3 reads CASSLQTGGLRAKLFF. Here the CDR3 DNA reads TGTGCCAGCAGTTTACAGACAGGGGGCCTAAGGGCGAAACTGTTTTTT.

V and J are TRBV5-1 and TRBJ1-6; 9 bases agree with TRBD1. The V segment lost 4 bases and the J segment 6 bases; nucleotides outside the gene matches: 8. The CDR3 is 16 amino acids. Germline CDR1 is SGHRS and CDR2 is YFSETQ. CDR3 sequence: CASSEGQGFLNSPLHF. In DNA, the CDR3 is TGCGCCAGCAGCGAAGGACAGGGGTTTCTTAATTCACCCCTCCACTTT.

This clone occurred once. The chain is built from TRBV29-1 and TRBJ1-1; D is undetermined. The CDR3 spans 14 residues. Germline V lookup: CDR1 SQVTM, CDR2 ANQGSEA. Trimming cost V 4 bases and J 5 bases, with 17 bases left between them. Here the CDR3 reads CSVAIGRQGTEAFF. The CDR3 region has the DNA TGCAGCGTTGCTATCGGCAGACAAGGGACTGAAGCTTTCTTT.

The chain combines TRBV7-9 with TRBJ2-1, with a weak D call TRBD1 (6 bases). Trimming took off 5 bases at V and 4 bases at J, with 9 bases between the two ends. The germline V gene has CDR1 SEHNR and CDR2 FQNEAQ (reference sequence). The CDR3 totals 13 residues. CDR3 DNA sequence: TGTGCCAGCAGCCCTGACAGGTACAATGAGCAGTTCTTC. It specifies CASSPDRYNEQFF.

J is TRBJ1-5 and V is TRBV19, with 10 bases fitting TRBD1. This CDR3 region has 14 residues. The germline CDR1 and CDR2 sequences are LNHDA and SQIVND (reference sequence). Germline trimming cut 4 bases from V and 7 bases from J; bases unmatched to any gene: 4. In DNA, the CDR3 is TGTGCCAGTAGTAAGACAGGGGGCGAACAGCCCCAGCATTTT. This sequence encodes CASSKTGGEQPQHF.